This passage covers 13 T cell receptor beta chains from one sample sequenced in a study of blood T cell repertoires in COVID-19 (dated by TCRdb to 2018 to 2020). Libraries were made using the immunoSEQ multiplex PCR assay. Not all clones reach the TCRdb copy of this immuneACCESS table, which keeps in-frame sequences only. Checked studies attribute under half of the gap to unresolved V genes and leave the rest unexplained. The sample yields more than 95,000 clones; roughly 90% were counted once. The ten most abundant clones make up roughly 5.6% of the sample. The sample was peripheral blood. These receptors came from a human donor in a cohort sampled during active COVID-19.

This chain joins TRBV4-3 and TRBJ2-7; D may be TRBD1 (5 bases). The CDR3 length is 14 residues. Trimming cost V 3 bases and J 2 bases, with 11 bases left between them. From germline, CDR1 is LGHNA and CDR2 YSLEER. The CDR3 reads CASSHWTSTYEQYF. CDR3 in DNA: TGCGCCAGCAGCCATTGGACAAGTACCTACGAGCAGTACTTC.

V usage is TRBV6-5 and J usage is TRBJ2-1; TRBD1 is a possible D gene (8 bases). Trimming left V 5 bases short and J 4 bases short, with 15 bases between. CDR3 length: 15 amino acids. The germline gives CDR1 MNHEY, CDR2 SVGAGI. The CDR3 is CASSPTGGDYNEQFF. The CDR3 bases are TGTGCCAGCAGTCCCACAGGGGGGGATTACAATGAGCAGTTCTTC.

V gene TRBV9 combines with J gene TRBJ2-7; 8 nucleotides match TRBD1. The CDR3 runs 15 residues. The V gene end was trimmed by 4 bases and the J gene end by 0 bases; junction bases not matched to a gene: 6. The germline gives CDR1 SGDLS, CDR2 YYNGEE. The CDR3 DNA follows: TGTGCCAGCAGCCCCCGGACAGGGACCTCCTACGAGCAGTACTTC. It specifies CASSPRTGTSYEQYF.

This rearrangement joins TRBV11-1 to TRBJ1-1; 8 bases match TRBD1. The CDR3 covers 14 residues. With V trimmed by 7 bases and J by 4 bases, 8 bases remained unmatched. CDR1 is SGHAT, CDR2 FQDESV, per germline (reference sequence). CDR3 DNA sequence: TGTGCCAGCAATCCGGACAGGGTGGGCACTGAAGCTTTCTTT. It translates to CASNPDRVGTEAFF.

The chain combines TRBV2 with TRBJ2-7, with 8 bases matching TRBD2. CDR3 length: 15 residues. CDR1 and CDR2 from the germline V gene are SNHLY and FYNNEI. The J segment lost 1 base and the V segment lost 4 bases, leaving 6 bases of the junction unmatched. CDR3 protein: CASSVRLALSYEQYF. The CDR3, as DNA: TGTGCCAGCAGTGTCCGACTAGCGTTGTCCTACGAGCAGTACTTC.

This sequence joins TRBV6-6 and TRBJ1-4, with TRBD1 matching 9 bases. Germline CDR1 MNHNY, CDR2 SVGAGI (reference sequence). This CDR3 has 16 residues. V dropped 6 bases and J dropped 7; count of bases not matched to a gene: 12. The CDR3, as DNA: TGTGCCAGCAGCCACGGGACAGGGAGAATGAGTGAAAAACTGTTTTTT. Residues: CASSHGTGRMSEKLFF.

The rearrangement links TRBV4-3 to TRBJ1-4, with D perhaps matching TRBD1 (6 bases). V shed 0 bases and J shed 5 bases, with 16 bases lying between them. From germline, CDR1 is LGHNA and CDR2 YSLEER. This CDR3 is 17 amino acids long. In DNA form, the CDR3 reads TGCGCCAGCAGCCAAGACAGGGGATGGGCCCCCAATGAAAAACTGTTTTTT. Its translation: CASSQDRGWAPNEKLFF.

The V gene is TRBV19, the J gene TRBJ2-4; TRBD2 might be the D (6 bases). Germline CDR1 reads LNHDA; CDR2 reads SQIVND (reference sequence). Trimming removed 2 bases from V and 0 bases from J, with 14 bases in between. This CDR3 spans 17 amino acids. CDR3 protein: CASSIRPGVTAKNIQYF. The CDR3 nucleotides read TGTGCCAGTAGTATACGGCCGGGGGTGACAGCCAAAAACATTCAGTACTTC.

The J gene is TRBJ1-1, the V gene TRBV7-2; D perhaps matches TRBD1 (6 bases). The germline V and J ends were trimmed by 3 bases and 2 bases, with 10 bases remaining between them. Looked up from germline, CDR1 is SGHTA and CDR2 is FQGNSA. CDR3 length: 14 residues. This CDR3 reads CASSFVDSNTEAFF. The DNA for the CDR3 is TGTGCCAGCAGCTTTGTGGACAGTAACACTGAAGCTTTCTTT.

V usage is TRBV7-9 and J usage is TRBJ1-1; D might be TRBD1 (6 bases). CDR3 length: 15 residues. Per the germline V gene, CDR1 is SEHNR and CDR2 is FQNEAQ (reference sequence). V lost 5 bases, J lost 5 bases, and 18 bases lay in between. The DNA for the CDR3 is TGTGCCAGCAGCCCAAATCCGACAGGTTCTACTGAAGCTTTCTTT. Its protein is CASSPNPTGSTEAFF.

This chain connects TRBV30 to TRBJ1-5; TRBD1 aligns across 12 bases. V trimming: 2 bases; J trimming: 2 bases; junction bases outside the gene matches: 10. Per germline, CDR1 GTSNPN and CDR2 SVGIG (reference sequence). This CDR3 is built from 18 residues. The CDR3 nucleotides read TGTGCCTGGAGTCCGTCGGGACAGGGGGCGGGGGGCAATCAGCCCCAGCATTTT. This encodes CAWSPSGQGAGGNQPQHF.

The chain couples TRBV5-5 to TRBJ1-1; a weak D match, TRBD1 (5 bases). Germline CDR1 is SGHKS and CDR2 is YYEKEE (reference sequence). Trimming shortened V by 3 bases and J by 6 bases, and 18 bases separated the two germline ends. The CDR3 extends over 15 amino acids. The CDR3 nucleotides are TGTGCCAGCAGCTGGGGGGTACCGGGGCGAGCTGAAGCTTTCTTT. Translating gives CASSWGVPGRAEAFF.

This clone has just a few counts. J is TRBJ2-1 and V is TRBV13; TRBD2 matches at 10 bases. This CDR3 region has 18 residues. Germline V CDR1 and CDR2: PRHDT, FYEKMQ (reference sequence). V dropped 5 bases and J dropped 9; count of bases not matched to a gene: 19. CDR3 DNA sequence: TGTGCCAGCAGCCGCTACGTGGGGACTAGCGCGGGAAGGGGTGAGCAGTTCTTC. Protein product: CASSRYVGTSAGRGEQFF.